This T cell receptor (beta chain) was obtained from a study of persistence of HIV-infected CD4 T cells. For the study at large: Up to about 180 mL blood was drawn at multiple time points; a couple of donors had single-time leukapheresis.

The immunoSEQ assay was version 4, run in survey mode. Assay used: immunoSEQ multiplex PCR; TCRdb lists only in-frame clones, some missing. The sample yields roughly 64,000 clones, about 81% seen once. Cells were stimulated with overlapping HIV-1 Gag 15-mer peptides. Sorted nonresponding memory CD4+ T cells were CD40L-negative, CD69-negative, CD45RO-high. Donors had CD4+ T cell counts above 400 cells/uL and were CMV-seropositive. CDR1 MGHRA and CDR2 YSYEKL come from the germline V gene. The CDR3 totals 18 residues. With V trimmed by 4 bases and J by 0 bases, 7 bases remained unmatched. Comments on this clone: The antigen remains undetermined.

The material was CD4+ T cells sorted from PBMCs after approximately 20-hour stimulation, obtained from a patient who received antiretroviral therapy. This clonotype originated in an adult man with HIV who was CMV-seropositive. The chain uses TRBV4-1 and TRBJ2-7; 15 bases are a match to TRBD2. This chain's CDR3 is CASSPGLAGGTLSYEQYF. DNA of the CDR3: TGCGCCAGCAGCCCGGGACTAGCGGGGGGAACACTCTCCTACGAGCAGTACTTC.